Below are 10 T cell receptor beta chains sequenced from a single sample in a study of T cell responses to AZD1222 COVID-19 vaccine (dated by TCRdb to 2020 to 2023). Sample time point, as interpreted from the label and publication: baseline before first vaccination. The library was produced with the immunoSEQ multiplex PCR assay. The source is immuneACCESS, and TCRdb retained only in-frame sequences with V and J called. Part of the clones is not carried over; for the studies checked, unresolved V genes explain less than half of this, and the remainder is unexplained. This sample comprises around 170,000 clones, about nine tenths of them detected only once. Over 0.85% of the sample goes to the ten largest clones. Here the sequenced sample was peripheral blood, taken on day 0 of AZD1222 vaccination. The receptors derive from an adult in good health.

This rearrangement joins TRBV24-1 to TRBJ2-1; no firm D call. The CDR3 has 14 residues. Germline loops: CDR1 KGHDR, CDR2 SFDVKD. The V gene lost 5 bases and the J gene lost 5 bases, with 12 bases spanning the gap. The CDR3 DNA reads as TGTGCCACCAGTGCCCCCGCCAGTCACAATGAGCAGTTCTTC. This translates into CATSAPASHNEQFF.

The rearrangement links TRBV10-1 to TRBJ2-3; D not resolved. The V gene lost 3 bases and the J gene lost 6 bases, with 13 bases spanning the gap. CDR1 and CDR2 from the germline V gene are WNHNN and SYGVQD (reference sequence). CDR3 length: 14 amino acids. CDR3: CASSDGPAGDTQYF. The CDR3 coding sequence is TGCGCCAGCAGTGATGGGCCGGCCGGGGATACGCAGTATTTT.

The rearrangement joins TRBV20-1 to TRBJ1-6; 8 nucleotides align to TRBD1. Trimming removed 3 bases from V and 7 bases from J; junction bases left unmatched: 8. The CDR3 is 15 amino acids. The germline V gene has CDR1 DFQATT and CDR2 SNEGSKA (reference sequence). The CDR3 here is CSASQGTGLNSPLHF. CDR3 in DNA: TGCAGTGCTAGTCAGGGGACAGGCCTAAATTCACCCCTCCACTTT.

The rearrangement uses TRBV5-1 and TRBJ2-1, with 7 bases lining up with TRBD1. Germline V gene sequence: CDR1 SGHRS, CDR2 YFSETQ. Losses at the gene ends were 0 bases for V and 0 bases for J; bases not matched to a gene: 3. CDR3 size: 16 residues. The CDR3: CASSLGQGSSYNEQFF. The CDR3 region has the DNA TGCGCCAGCAGCTTGGGACAGGGCAGCTCCTACAATGAGCAGTTCTTC.

The chain joins TRBV4-2 to TRBJ2-2; 7 bases map to TRBD1. The CDR3 covers 16 residues. CDR1 and CDR2 (germline): LGHNA, YNFKEQ. The V segment lost 3 bases and the J segment 1 base; nucleotides outside the gene matches: 5. CDR3 loop: CASSQQTGRNTGELFF. The CDR3 coding sequence is TGTGCCAGCAGCCAGCAGACAGGGAGGAACACCGGGGAGCTGTTTTTT.

The chain is built from TRBV7-2 and TRBJ1-5; D ambiguous. V was cut by 4 bases and J by 4 bases, with 11 bases left in between. Germline V CDR1 and CDR2: SGHTA, FQGNSA. The CDR3 is made up of 14 amino acids. DNA for the CDR3: TGTGCCAGCAGCTCGGGGATAGGAAATCAGCCCCAGCATTTT. Amino acid sequence: CASSSGIGNQPQHF.

In this sample, this clone turned up once. The rearrangement joins TRBV19 to TRBJ1-5, with unresolved D. The germline V and J ends were trimmed by 2 bases and 0 bases, with 14 bases remaining between them. The CDR3 has 17 amino acids. From germline, CDR1 is LNHDA and CDR2 SQIVND (reference sequence). The CDR3 is CASSIPSGGNSNQPQHF. CDR3 DNA: TGTGCCAGTAGTATACCCAGTGGAGGGAATAGCAATCAGCCCCAGCATTTT. Full variable domain (remainder filled in from reference TRBV19 and TRBJ1-5): DGGITQSPKYLFRKEGQNVTLSCEQNLNHDAMYWYRQDPGQGLRLIYYSQIVNDFQKGDIAEGYSVSREKKESFPLTVTSAQKNPTAFYLCASSIPSGGNSNQPQHFGDGTRLSIL.

The chain employs TRBV18 and TRBJ2-1; 10 nucleotides agree with TRBD2. CDR1 is KGHSH and CDR2 is LQKENI in the germline V gene. The CDR3 loop spans 14 amino acids. The junction had 5 bases not matched to a gene; V was cut back by 3 bases and J by 9 bases. The CDR3 here is CASSPLAGVLEQFF. CDR3 in DNA: TGTGCCAGCTCACCTCTAGCGGGAGTACTTGAGCAGTTCTTC.

This chain uses TRBV11-3 with TRBJ2-1; D is tentatively TRBD1 or TRBD2 (5 bases each). The CDR3 loop spans 13 amino acids. Between the trimmed V and J ends, which lost 0 bases and 7 bases, there was a span of 7 bases. Germline CDR1 and CDR2: SGHNT and YENEEA. The CDR3 DNA reads TGTGCCAGCAGCTTAGAGGGGGTAAATGAGCAGTTCTTC. Translation gives CASSLEGVNEQFF. Filled out from reference TRBV11-3 and TRBJ2-1, the complete variable domain reads EAGVVQSPRYKIIEKKQPVAFWCNPISGHNTLYWYLQNLGQGPELLIRYENEEAVDDSQLPKDRFSAERLKGVDSTLKIQPAELGDSAVYLCASSLEGVNEQFFGPGTRLTVL.

This clone was counted once. This chain joins TRBV19 and TRBJ2-1; 7 positions agree with TRBD1. This CDR3 is 15 amino acids long. Germline V gives CDR1 LNHDA, CDR2 SQIVND (reference sequence). The V gene end was trimmed by 6 bases and the J gene end by 5 bases; junction bases not matched to a gene: 10. The CDR3 coding sequence is TGTGCCAGTAGAGCTGAGGGACAGTGGGACAATGAGCAGTTCTTC. This translates into CASRAEGQWDNEQFF.